This T cell receptor beta chain originates from a study of blood T cell repertoires in COVID-19. Background on the study: Material from acute and convalescent COVID-19 was sourced from the United States, Italy and Spain.

With 2 bases removed from V and 1 base from J, the gap between germline ends came to 9 bases. CDR1 SGDLS and CDR2 YYNGEE come from the germline V gene. The CDR3 has 14 amino acids. The authors' processing: The authors estimated nucleated cell counts from reference gene primer amplification. Sequenced by immunoSEQ multiplex PCR; TCRdb stores in-frame clones only, minus some. Clonal size and the V and J genes are those of that table, whereas D and trimming came from the DNA. The table records around 110,000 clones, roughly 75% of them present only once. The chain carries TRBV9 and TRBJ1-1; a possible D gene is TRBD1 (5 bases). Sequencing was done on a sample of peripheral blood. This receptor was identified in a man in his fifties or sixties with active or convalescent COVID-19. This CDR3 reads CASSVRGTNTEAFF. CDR3 bases: TGTGCCAGCAGCGTGCGGGGGACGAACACTGAAGCTTTCTTT.